A selection of T cell receptor beta chains follows, all from one sample in a study of blood T cell repertoires in COVID-19. TCRdb's table, derived via immunoSEQ multiplex PCR, lists solely in-frame clones and lacks some. The sample carries roughly 74,000 clones, just under 85% recorded once. Specimen: peripheral blood. Every receptor here comes from a man between 65 and 85 years old with acute or convalescent COVID-19. The CDR3 runs from the conserved cysteine through the conserved F or W. D genes are given only for firm matches. Size is stated for part of the rows, as once, few or many counts, or as a class when the clone is expanded.

>-|-|TRBV5-1|TRBJ2-1
CASSTNPQGGNEQFF
TGCGCCAGCAGCACCAACCCACAGGGGGGGAATGAGCAGTTCTTC
>-|-|TRBV5-1|TRBJ2-1
CASSLAGNNEQFF
TGCGCCAGCAGCTTGGCAGGGAACAATGAGCAGTTCTTC
>-|-|TRBV30|TRBJ2-7
CAWSGQGLYEQYF
TGTGCCTGGAGTGGGCAGGGACTCTACGAGCAGTACTTC
>-|-|TRBV29-1|TRBJ2-7
CSVAEGDEQYF
TGCAGCGTCGCAGAAGGGGACGAGCAGTACTTC
>TRBD2|-|TRBV20-1|TRBJ2-3
CSASRGTSLFTDTQYF
TGCAGTGCTAGTCGTGGGACTAGCCTATTCACAGATACGCAGTATTTT
>-|-|TRBV5-4|TRBJ2-5
CASSLDERAETQYF
TGTGCCAGCAGCTTGGATGAGCGGGCCGAGACCCAGTACTTC
>TRBD1|-|TRBV6-5|TRBJ2-7
CASSSPGTDYEQYF
TGTGCCAGCAGCTCCCCCGGGACAGACTACGAGCAGTACTTC
>-|-|TRBV24-1|TRBJ1-5
CATSVSRVPWAQHF
TGTGCCACCAGTGTAAGCAGGGTCCCTTGGGCCCAGCATTTT
>TRBD2|-|TRBV5-1|TRBJ2-3
CASSPGLAGYTQYF
TGCGCCAGCAGCCCGGGACTAGCGGGGTATACGCAGTATTTT
>TRBD2|once|TRBV27|TRBJ2-1
CASSFSSGGTNEQFF
TGTGCCAGCAGTTTCTCTAGCGGGGGGACCAATGAGCAGTTCTTC
>TRBD2|-|TRBV6-1|TRBJ2-1
CASSEDPTSGYNEQFF
TGTGCCAGCAGTGAAGATCCGACTAGCGGTTACAATGAGCAGTTCTTC
>TRBD1|few|TRBV11-2|TRBJ2-7
CASSFGTGKSHEQYF
TGTGCCAGCAGCTTCGGGACAGGGAAATCCCACGAGCAGTACTTC